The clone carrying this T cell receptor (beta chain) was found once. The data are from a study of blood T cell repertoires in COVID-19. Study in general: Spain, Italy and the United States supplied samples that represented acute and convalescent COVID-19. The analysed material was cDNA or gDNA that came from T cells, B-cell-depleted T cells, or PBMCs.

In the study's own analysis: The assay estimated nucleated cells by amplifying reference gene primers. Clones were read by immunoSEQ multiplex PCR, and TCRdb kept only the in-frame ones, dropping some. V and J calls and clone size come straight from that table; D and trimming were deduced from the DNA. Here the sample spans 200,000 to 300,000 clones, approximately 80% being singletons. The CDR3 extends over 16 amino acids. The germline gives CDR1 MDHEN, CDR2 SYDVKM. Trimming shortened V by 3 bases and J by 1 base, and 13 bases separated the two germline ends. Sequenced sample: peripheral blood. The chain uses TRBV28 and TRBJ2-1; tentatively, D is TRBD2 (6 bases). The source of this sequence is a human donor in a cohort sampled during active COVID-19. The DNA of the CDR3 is TGTGCCAGCAGTTTCGAGGGACTTAGGTCCTACAATGAGCAGTTCTTC. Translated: CASSFEGLRSYNEQFF.